This is a list of T cell receptor beta chains from one sample in a study of blood T cell repertoires in COVID-19. The table came from immunoSEQ multiplex PCR; TCRdb's copy has only in-frame clones and leaves some out. The sample includes more than 95,000 clones, roughly 80% seen only once; the top ten take approximately 2.1%. Sequencing was done on a sample of peripheral blood. These receptors originate from a man aged 25 to 40 with acute or convalescent COVID-19. Both conserved end residues are part of each CDR3. D genes are given only for firm matches.

j_gene,d_gene,v_gene,CDR3nt,CDR3aa
TRBJ2-5,NA,TRBV7-9,TGTGCCAGCAGCCTAAGGGGCACCCTGACGGAAGAGACCCAGTACTTC,CASSLRGTLTEETQYF
TRBJ2-5,TRBD2,TRBV6-5,TGTGCCAGCAGTTCTACTAGCGGGGGAACAGAGACCCAGTACTTC,CASSSTSGGTETQYF
TRBJ1-4,NA,TRBV7-8,TGTGCCAGCAGCTTAGAGAGGGCTAATGAAAAACTGTTTTTT,CASSLERANEKLFF
TRBJ1-6,NA,TRBV5-1,TGCGCCAGCAGCGAGGTAACAACAGGTTCACCCCTCCACTTT,CASSEVTTGSPLHF
TRBJ1-1,TRBD1,TRBV4-2,TGTGCCAGCAGCCAGCCTACGACAGGGGGTACTGAAGCTTTCTTT,CASSQPTTGGTEAFF
TRBJ1-4,NA,TRBV19,TGTGCCAGTAGTATAGATTGGGGGGTTACTGAAAAACTGTTTTTT,CASSIDWGVTEKLFF
TRBJ2-5,TRBD2,TRBV5-1,TGCGCCAGCAGCTTGGGGGCTAGCGGAGGGGAGACCCAGTACTTC,CASSLGASGGETQYF
TRBJ1-2,NA,TRBV27,TGTGCCAGCTCCCCGGCCCAAGGGGTAGCTAACTATGGCTACACCTTC,CASSPAQGVANYGYTF
TRBJ1-5,NA,TRBV11-2,TGTGCCAGCAGCTTGGACAGAACAAATCAGCCCCAGCATTTT,CASSLDRTNQPQHF
TRBJ1-1,NA,TRBV10-3,TGTGCCATCAGTCCGCAGGAGAACACTGAAGCTTTCTTT,CAISPQENTEAFF
TRBJ1-5,NA,TRBV19,TGTGCCAGTAGTGACCGGGGAGGGGATCAGCCCCAGCATTTT,CASSDRGGDQPQHF
TRBJ2-7,TRBD2,TRBV9,TGTGCCAGCAGCGTAGCCCCGACTAGCGGGGGGGCGTACGAGCAGTACTTC,CASSVAPTSGGAYEQYF
TRBJ2-3,NA,TRBV27,TGTGCCAGCGGACGACTGGGGCCCACAGATACGCAGTATTTT,CASGRLGPTDTQYF
TRBJ2-3,NA,TRBV6-5,TGTGCCACCACTATAGCAGATACGCAGTATTTT,CATTIADTQYF